This T cell receptor (beta chain) appears in the sequencing data of a study of blood T cell repertoires in COVID-19. At the level of the study: Sites across the United States, Italy and Spain contributed samples from acute and convalescent COVID-19.

In the original workflow: Reference gene primers were amplified, and this amplification served to estimate nucleated cell counts. The assay was immunoSEQ multiplex PCR, and TCRdb's table has in-frame clones only and misses some. V and J calls and clone size come straight from that table; D and trimming were deduced from the DNA. The repertoire includes more than 250,000 clones, 70% to 90% of them detected once, and roughly 5.3% sits in the top ten. This CDR3 contains 13 residues. Germline lookup yields CDR1 GTSNPN and CDR2 SVGIG (reference sequence). Trimming took off 5 bases at V and 0 bases at J, with 10 bases between the two ends.

Sequencing was done on a sample of peripheral blood. The clonotype comes from a man in his fifties with active or convalescent COVID-19. The chain combines TRBV30 with TRBJ1-2, with D perhaps TRBD1 (5 bases). The DNA of the CDR3 is TGTGCCTGGGCAACAGGCCCTAACTATGGCTACACCTTC. Its translation is CAWATGPNYGYTF.